These T cell receptor beta chains were read from a single sample in a study of cytomegalovirus exposure and HLA in healthy donors. This table comes from immunoSEQ multiplex PCR, and its TCRdb copy is limited to in-frame clones, with some not included. The sample lists approximately 110,000 clones; approximately 80% were seen once. The sequenced sample consisted of PBMCs. The source of these receptors is a man aged 45 to 65 in good health and CMV-seronegative. Each CDR3 is given with its conserved first and last residue. Fields, in order: D gene, J gene, V gene, clone size, CDR3 protein, CDR3 DNA. D genes are given only for firm matches. A row's size may be missing; if present it is once, few, many or a size class.

>TRBD1|TRBJ1-1|TRBV4-3|once
CASSQTRQGSAFF
TGCGCCAGCAGCCAAACTCGACAGGGTTCAGCTTTCTTT
>TRBD2|TRBJ2-7|TRBV10-3|once
CAIRGASGGYEQYF
TGTGCCATCAGGGGGGCTAGCGGGGGGTACGAGCAGTACTTC
>-|TRBJ1-5|TRBV5-6|few
CASSLAAGYSNQPQHF
TGTGCCAGCAGCTTGGCGGCGGGGTATAGCAATCAGCCCCAGCATTTT
>-|TRBJ2-5|TRBV28|once
CASAPGGSRETQYF
TGTGCCAGCGCCCCTGGGGGGTCCCGAGAGACCCAGTACTTC
>-|TRBJ2-6|TRBV7-9|-
CASSLDQGTGANVLTF
TGTGCCAGCAGCTTAGACCAGGGAACTGGGGCCAACGTCCTGACTTTC
>-|TRBJ1-1|TRBV28|-
CASNWGRDTEAFF
TGTGCCAGCAATTGGGGGCGGGACACTGAAGCTTTCTTT
>-|TRBJ1-1|TRBV2|-
CASSEGPISDTEAFF
TGTGCCAGCAGTGAAGGCCCCATAAGCGACACTGAAGCTTTCTTT
>-|TRBJ1-2|TRBV19|-
CASSISRAGYTF
TGTGCCAGTAGTATCTCCAGGGCGGGCTACACCTTC
>-|TRBJ2-7|TRBV5-1|few
CASSLGPAGEQYF
TGCGCCAGCAGCTTGGGCCCAGCGGGCGAGCAGTACTTC
>-|TRBJ1-5|TRBV4-3|-
CASSQDLWRVNQPQHF
TGCGCCAGCAGCCAAGATCTATGGAGGGTTAATCAGCCCCAGCATTTT
>-|TRBJ1-3|TRBV7-9|-
CASSLASDWYTGNTIYF
TGTGCCAGCAGCTTAGCTTCAGACTGGTACACTGGAAACACCATATATTTT
>-|TRBJ2-1|TRBV5-1|-
CASAVRSYNEQFF
TGCGCCAGCGCAGTCCGCTCCTACAATGAGCAGTTCTTC
>-|TRBJ2-7|TRBV4-1|-
CASSQGATGSYEQYF
TGCGCCAGCAGCCAAGGGGCGACGGGATCCTACGAGCAGTACTTC
>-|TRBJ2-5|TRBV27|-
CASSLGGGMGETQYF
TGTGCCAGCAGTTTAGGAGGGGGCATGGGAGAGACCCAGTACTTC
>TRBD1|TRBJ1-2|TRBV6-5|-
CASSPPRTGGGYPF
TGTGCCAGCAGTCCCCCCAGGACAGGGGGTGGCTACCCCTTC
>TRBD2|TRBJ2-3|TRBV5-1|-
CASSLWTSGGGDTQYF
TGCGCCAGCAGCTTATGGACTAGCGGGGGGGGAGATACGCAGTATTTT
>TRBD1|TRBJ2-7|TRBV12-5|-
CASALDRVGYEQYF
TGTGCTAGCGCCCTCGACAGGGTAGGGTACGAGCAGTACTTC
>-|TRBJ2-3|TRBV11-2|-
CASSLAYPLAQSDTQYF
TGTGCCAGCAGCTTAGCTTACCCCTTGGCCCAATCAGATACGCAGTATTTT
>TRBD2|TRBJ2-5|TRBV7-7|-
CASSLPVTSGGPLRVQETQYF
TGTGCTAGCAGCTTACCAGTAACTAGCGGGGGCCCCCTCCGGGTCCAAGAGACCCAGTACTTC
>-|TRBJ1-1|TRBV4-2|-
CASSQDRGNTEAFF
TGTGCCAGCAGCCAAGACAGGGGAAACACTGAAGCTTTCTTT